This entry lists 31 T cell receptor beta chains sequenced from one sample in a study of PD-1 blockade in classical Hodgkin lymphoma. Patients all relapsed after autologous stem cell transplantation, and there was variation in brentuximab vedotin exposure. Assay used: immunoSEQ multiplex PCR; TCRdb lists only in-frame clones, some missing. The repertoire has tens of thousands of clones, around 80% of them found once; the top ten carry about 20%. Sequences were derived from peripheral blood mononuclear cells (PBMCs), sampled before the second cycle of nivolumab. These receptors all come from a human donor with classical Hodgkin lymphoma.

This chain links TRBV28 with TRBJ2-7; a possible D gene is TRBD1 (6 bases). The CDR3 sequence is 13 residues long. Per the germline V gene, CDR1 is MDHEN and CDR2 is SYDVKM. V was cut by 3 bases and J by 6 bases, with 12 bases left in between. Here the CDR3 DNA reads TGTGCCAGCAGTTTCCGGACAGAAAGCGAGCAGTACTTC. Translated, it gives CASSFRTESEQYF.

This chain links TRBV28 with TRBJ1-1; possible D gene TRBD1, 5 bases. From germline, CDR1 is MDHEN and CDR2 SYDVKM. V dropped 4 bases and J dropped 6 bases, with 15 bases sitting between them. The CDR3 runs to 14 residues. The CDR3 region has the DNA TGTGCCAGCAGTTACTCCCTGGGGGGGGCTGAAGCTTTCTTT. It yields the protein CASSYSLGGAEAFF.

As to this clone: This sample also contains other DNA sequences that code for the same CDR3. The CDR3 protein is CASSLSLGDEKLFF. Written as DNA, the CDR3 is TGCGCCAGCAGCTTGTCACTGGGGGATGAAAAACTGTTTTTT. This chain uses TRBV5-1 with TRBJ1-4; maybe TRBD1 (5 bases). Germline CDR1 is SGHRS and CDR2 is YFSETQ. V lost 1 base and J 6 bases, leaving 10 bases between the germline ends. The CDR3 sequence is 14 residues long.

This clone was found a few times. The sample has other DNA sequences that encode this CDR3 too. This chain joins TRBV27 and TRBJ1-1; D is ambiguous. Germline V gene data show CDR1 as MNHEY and CDR2 as SMNVEV (reference sequence). V lost 9 bases to trimming and J lost 0 bases, with 8 bases between them. The CDR3 consists of 12 residues. The CDR3 nucleotides read TGTGCCAGTTACAAGTTGAACACTGAAGCTTTCTTT. As protein: CASYKLNTEAFF.

This clone occurred once. The rearrangement links TRBV5-1 to TRBJ1-4; D may be TRBD1 (5 bases). The CDR3 loop spans 13 amino acids. V was cut by 5 bases and J by 3 bases, with 8 bases left in between. Germline CDR1 is SGHRS and CDR2 is YFSETQ. The CDR3 DNA follows: TGCGCCAGCAGATCGGGACCTAATGAAAAACTGTTTTTT. It yields the protein CASRSGPNEKLFF.

The genes are TRBV7-2 and TRBJ1-5; D is unresolved. This CDR3 comprises 13 residues. V was trimmed by 5 bases and J by 6 bases, leaving 11 bases between them. CDR1 is SGHTA and CDR2 is FQGNSA in the germline V gene. Here the CDR3 DNA reads TGTGCCAGCAGCACGGACGGGAGTCAGCCCCAGCATTTT. It is translated as CASSTDGSQPQHF.

In regard to this clone: The DNA is left out, because the CDR3 cannot be placed on it with certainty; the CDR3 is given as TCRdb lists it. The chain employs TRBV27 and TRBJ2-3; TRBD2, the table's D call, lacks a check against the DNA. The CDR3 contains 16 residues when both ends are counted. Germline V gene lookup returns CDR1 MNHEY and CDR2 SMNVEV (reference sequence). The CDR3 protein is CASSSSTSGGVDTQYF.

This rearrangement joins TRBV6-5 to TRBJ2-2; the match to TRBD2 covers 9 bases. With V trimmed by 0 bases and J by 6 bases, 5 bases remained unmatched. The CDR3 has 16 residues. Germline lookup yields CDR1 MNHEY and CDR2 SVGAGI. CDR3 residues: CASSYSIGLASGELFF. CDR3 DNA sequence: TGTGCCAGCAGTTACTCGATAGGACTAGCGTCCGGGGAGCTGTTTTTT.

The chain combines TRBV14 with TRBJ2-1; no definite D call. This CDR3 contains 15 residues. Germline CDR1 reads SGHDN; CDR2 reads FVKESK. Deletions cut 6 bases from V and 4 bases from J, with 16 bases between. The CDR3 nucleotides read TGTGCCAGCAGTCGGAATCGGGCCTTATACAATGAGCAGTTCTTC. Its translation: CASSRNRALYNEQFF.

This rearrangement joins TRBV11-2 to TRBJ2-2; TRBD1 matches 8 bases. V dropped 0 bases and J dropped 4; count of bases not matched to a gene: 7. CDR3 length: 17 residues. The germline V gene has CDR1 SGHAT and CDR2 FQNNGV. The CDR3 DNA follows: TGTGCCAGCAGCTTAGATCCCAGGGGGCTGGGCACCGGGGAGCTGTTTTTT. Translating gives CASSLDPRGLGTGELFF.

Turning to this clone: Different DNA sequences within this sample yield the same CDR3. The chain links TRBV9 to TRBJ2-3; TRBD2 matches at 7 bases. The CDR3 is 15 amino acids. Trimming cost V 0 bases and J 0 bases; bases outside gene matches: 1. CDR1 and CDR2 from the germline V gene are SGDLS and YYNGEE. The CDR3 bases are TGTGCCAGCAGCGTAGCTAGCGGAAGCACAGATACGCAGTATTTT. Protein sequence: CASSVASGSTDTQYF.

This chain links TRBV11-1 with TRBJ2-3; D gene unclear. V lost 1 base to trimming and J lost 8 bases, with 10 bases between them. Germline loops: CDR1 SGHAT, CDR2 FQDESV (reference sequence). The CDR3 covers 13 residues. The CDR3 DNA reads TGTGCCAGCAGCTTAGAAGATTTTGGTACGCAGTATTTT. It is translated as CASSLEDFGTQYF.

The chain employs TRBV30 and TRBJ2-3; tentative D call: TRBD1 (6 bases). Per the germline V gene, CDR1 is GTSNPN and CDR2 is SVGIG (reference sequence). V was cut by 4 bases and J by 7 bases, with 18 bases left in between. The CDR3 sequence is 14 residues long. In DNA form, the CDR3 reads TGTGCCTGGAACGAGCCCGGGACAACCTATACGCAGTATTTT. Its protein is CAWNEPGTTYTQYF.

The chain recombines TRBV30 with TRBJ1-1; unclear D gene. Germline values: CDR1 GTSNPN, CDR2 SVGIG (reference sequence). This CDR3 is built from 14 residues. V dropped 4 bases and J dropped 4 bases, with 16 bases sitting between them. CDR3 amino acids: CAWKPSGGITEAFF. In DNA, the CDR3 is TGTGCCTGGAAGCCAAGCGGCGGAATCACTGAAGCTTTCTTT.

J is TRBJ1-1 and V is TRBV20-1, with TRBD1 identical over 7 bases. The CDR3 contains 11 residues. The V gene end was trimmed by 7 bases and the J gene end by 11 bases; junction bases not matched to a gene: 10. CDR1 is DFQATT, CDR2 SNEGSKA, per germline (reference sequence). The CDR3 loop is CSVPKTGMAFF. In nucleotides, the CDR3 is TGCAGTGTTCCCAAGACAGGGATGGCTTTCTTT.

The chain couples TRBV20-1 to TRBJ2-7; D may be TRBD2 (6 bases). The CDR3 is 11 amino acids. V lost 4 bases, J lost 7 bases, and 11 bases lay in between. CDR1 is DFQATT and CDR2 is SNEGSKA in the germline V gene (reference sequence). The CDR3 bases are TGCAGTGCTAAAGGACTAAAAGAGCAGTACTTC. It yields the protein CSAKGLKEQYF.

The chain joins TRBV5-4 to TRBJ1-1; possible D gene TRBD1, 5 bases. The V gene lost 5 bases and the J gene lost 1 base, with 6 bases spanning the gap. CDR1 is SGHNT, CDR2 YYREEE, per germline (reference sequence). This CDR3 contains 12 residues. The CDR3 reads CASSTGNTEAFF. DNA of the CDR3: TGTGCCAGCAGTACAGGGAACACTGAAGCTTTCTTT.

The gene calls are TRBV30 and TRBJ1-1; D gene uncertain. Germline V gene lookup returns CDR1 GTSNPN and CDR2 SVGIG (reference sequence). Trimming removed 0 bases from V and 7 bases from J, with 15 bases in between. There are 14 residues in the CDR3. The CDR3 spells CAWSVLTGVDEAFF. The CDR3 DNA follows: TGTGCCTGGAGTGTACTAACCGGGGTAGATGAAGCTTTCTTT.

This chain connects TRBV27 to TRBJ2-2, with D uncertain. V was clipped by 6 bases and J by 8 bases, with 13 bases between them. The CDR3 has 13 residues. From germline, CDR1 is MNHEY and CDR2 SMNVEV (reference sequence). The DNA of the CDR3 is TGTGCCAGCAGATCATACAACCCTGGGGAGCTGTTTTTT. It specifies CASRSYNPGELFF.

This chain connects TRBV5-6 to TRBJ2-2, with 7 bases that match TRBD1. This CDR3 has 19 residues. The V segment lost 4 bases and the J segment 0 bases; nucleotides outside the gene matches: 15. Germline loops: CDR1 SGHDT, CDR2 YYEEEE. The DNA for the CDR3 is TGTGCCAGCAGCATTCCCGGGACAGATAATCCCGCGAACACCGGGGAGCTGTTTTTT. This codes for CASSIPGTDNPANTGELFF.

The rearrangement joins TRBV6-1 to TRBJ1-1; D remains unclear. Germline CDR1 reads MNHNS; CDR2 reads SASEGT. Trimming removed 3 bases at V and 1 base at J, with 6 bases between. The CDR3 runs 13 residues. CDR3 in amino acids: CASSDTPNTEAFF. CDR3 DNA: TGTGCCAGCAGTGACACCCCGAACACTGAAGCTTTCTTT.

The chain is built from TRBV5-1 and TRBJ2-7; TRBD2 matches at 13 bases. CDR3 size: 14 residues. Germline trimming cut 5 bases from V and 6 bases from J; bases unmatched to any gene: 5. Germline loops: CDR1 SGHRS, CDR2 YFSETQ. In nucleotides, the CDR3 is TGCGCCAGCAGTTATACTAGCGGGAGGGGCGAGCAGTACTTC. Translated: CASSYTSGRGEQYF.

This clone was observed once. V and J are TRBV7-2 and TRBJ1-2; no reliable D call. The CDR3 consists of 16 residues. V was shortened by 2 bases and J by 6 bases, with 19 bases between the two germline ends. Germline V gives CDR1 SGHTA, CDR2 FQGNSA. The CDR3 nucleotides read TGTGCCAGCAGCTTATTTGCCGACCCAGGCCAAGATGGCTACACCTTC. This translates into CASSLFADPGQDGYTF.

This clone was detected a few times. The chain couples TRBV9 to TRBJ1-1, with D perhaps matching TRBD1 (5 bases). V shed 3 bases and J shed 0 bases, with 18 bases lying between them. This CDR3 has 17 amino acids. The germline V gene has CDR1 SGDLS and CDR2 YYNGEE. The CDR3 is CASSGPGKILMNTEAFF. CDR3 coding DNA: TGTGCCAGCAGCGGTCCAGGGAAGATACTAATGAACACTGAAGCTTTCTTT.

The chain carries TRBV25-1 and TRBJ2-5, with D uncertain. The CDR3 loop spans 12 amino acids. Germline CDR1 reads MGHDK; CDR2 reads SYGVNS. The V end lost 8 bases, the J end lost 0 bases, and 7 bases lay between the germline ends. The CDR3 bases are TGTGCCAGCGCGAAGAACCAAGAGACCCAGTACTTC. Translated: CASAKNQETQYF.

The chain recombines TRBV27 with TRBJ2-4; 7 positions match TRBD1. J lost 10 bases, V lost 3 bases, and 9 bases had no gene match. From germline, CDR1 is MNHEY and CDR2 SMNVEV (reference sequence). The length of the CDR3 is 14 residues. The CDR3 nucleotides read TGTGCCAGCAGTTTCCAGGGCCCCAGGGGGATTCAGTACTTC. Translating it yields CASSFQGPRGIQYF.

V and J are TRBV4-2 and TRBJ1-5; D is unresolved. V dropped 1 base and J dropped 0 bases, with 13 bases sitting between them. Germline CDR1 reads LGHNA; CDR2 reads YNFKEQ. This CDR3 comprises 17 residues. CDR3 in amino acids: CASSQGGFLNSNQPQHF. As DNA, the CDR3 is TGTGCCAGCAGCCAAGGGGGATTCCTCAATAGCAATCAGCCCCAGCATTTT.

The chain has TRBV11-1 and TRBJ2-7, with D possibly being TRBD1 or TRBD2 (5 bases each). The CDR3 has 13 amino acids. Germline V CDR1 and CDR2: SGHAT, FQDESV (reference sequence). The ends were cut back, 2 bases at V and 6 bases at J, with 11 bases in the middle. The CDR3: CASSLKAGTEQYF. The CDR3 DNA follows: TGTGCCAGCAGCTTAAAAGCAGGGACCGAGCAGTACTTC.

The chain combines TRBV19 with TRBJ1-1; 7 bases are shared with TRBD1. Germline trimming cut 2 bases from V and 7 bases from J; bases unmatched to any gene: 7. This CDR3 contains 14 residues. Germline lookup yields CDR1 LNHDA and CDR2 SQIVND (reference sequence). The CDR3 bases are TGTGCCAGTAGTATAAACAGGGGCGGAGGTGAAGCTTTCTTT. It is translated as CASSINRGGGEAFF.

The chain couples TRBV7-2 to TRBJ2-5, with D unclear. V was trimmed by 0 bases and J by 1 base, leaving 15 bases between them. In germline, CDR1 is SGHTA, CDR2 FQGNSA. The CDR3 covers 17 residues. The DNA for the CDR3 is TGTGCCAGCAGCTTAGCGGGCCGGCTGGGCGCCCAAGAGACCCAGTACTTC. Translating it yields CASSLAGRLGAQETQYF.

The table lists this clone with a count of one. This sequence joins TRBV7-2 and TRBJ2-7; D is unresolved. Germline V gene data show CDR1 as SGHTA and CDR2 as FQGNSA. V was clipped by 4 bases and J by 2 bases, with 12 bases between them. The CDR3 covers 14 residues. In DNA form, the CDR3 reads TGTGCCAGCAGCTCCGACGGGTTTGCCTACGAGCAGTACTTC. As protein: CASSSDGFAYEQYF.